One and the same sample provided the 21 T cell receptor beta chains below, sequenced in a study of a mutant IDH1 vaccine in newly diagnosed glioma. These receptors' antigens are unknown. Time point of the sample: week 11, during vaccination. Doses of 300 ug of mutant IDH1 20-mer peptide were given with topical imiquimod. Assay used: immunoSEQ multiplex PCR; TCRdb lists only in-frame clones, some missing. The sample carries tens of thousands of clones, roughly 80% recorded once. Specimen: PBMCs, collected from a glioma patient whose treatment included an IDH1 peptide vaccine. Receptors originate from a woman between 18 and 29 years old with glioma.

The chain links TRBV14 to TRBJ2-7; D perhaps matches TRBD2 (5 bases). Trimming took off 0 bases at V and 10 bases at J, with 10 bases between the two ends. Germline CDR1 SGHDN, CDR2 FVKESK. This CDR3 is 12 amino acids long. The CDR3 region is CASSQDARAQYF. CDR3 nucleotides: TGTGCCAGCAGCCAAGATGCGCGGGCTCAGTACTTC.

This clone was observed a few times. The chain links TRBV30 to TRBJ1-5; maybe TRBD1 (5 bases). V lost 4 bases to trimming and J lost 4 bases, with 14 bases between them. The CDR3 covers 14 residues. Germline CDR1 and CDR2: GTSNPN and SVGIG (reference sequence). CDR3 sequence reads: CAWTRTSQNQPQHF. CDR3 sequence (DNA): TGTGCCTGGACGAGGACAAGCCAAAATCAGCCCCAGCATTTT.

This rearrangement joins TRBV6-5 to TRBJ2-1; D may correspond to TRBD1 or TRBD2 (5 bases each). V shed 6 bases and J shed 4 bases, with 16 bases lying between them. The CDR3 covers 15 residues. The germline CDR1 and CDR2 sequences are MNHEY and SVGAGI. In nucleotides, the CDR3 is TGTGCCAGCAGAAAGGGACCGCTTGATTACAATGAGCAGTTCTTC. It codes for CASRKGPLDYNEQFF.

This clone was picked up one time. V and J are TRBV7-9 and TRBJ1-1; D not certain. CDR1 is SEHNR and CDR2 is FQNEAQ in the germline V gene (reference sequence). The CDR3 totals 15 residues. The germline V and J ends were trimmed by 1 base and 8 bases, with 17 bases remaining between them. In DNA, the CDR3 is TGTGCCAGCAGCTTAGAAGGACCGGTTTATTTGGAAGCTTTCTTT. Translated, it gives CASSLEGPVYLEAFF.

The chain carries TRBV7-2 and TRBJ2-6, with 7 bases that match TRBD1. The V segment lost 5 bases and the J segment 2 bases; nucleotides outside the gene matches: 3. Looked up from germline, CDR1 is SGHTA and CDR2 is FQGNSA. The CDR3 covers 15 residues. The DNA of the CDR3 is TGTGCCAGCAGCCCCCAGGGGGCTGGGGCCAACGTCCTGACTTTC. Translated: CASSPQGAGANVLTF. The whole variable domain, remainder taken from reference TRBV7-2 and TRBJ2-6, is GAGVSQSPSNKVTEKGKDVELRCDPISGHTALYWYRQSLGQGLEFLIYFQGNSAPDKSGLPSDRFSAERTGGSVSTLTIQRTQQEDSAVYLCASSPQGAGANVLTFGAGSRLTVL.

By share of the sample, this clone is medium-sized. CDR3 sequence: CASRLAGDSYNEQFF. In DNA form, the CDR3 reads TGTGCCTCGCGACTAGCGGGTGACTCCTACAATGAGCAGTTCTTC. The rearrangement joins TRBV10-3 to TRBJ2-1, with 10 bases lining up with TRBD2. The germline V gene encodes CDR1 ENHRY and CDR2 SYGVKD. V was clipped by 11 bases and J by 0 bases; unmatched bases: 7. The CDR3 covers 15 residues.

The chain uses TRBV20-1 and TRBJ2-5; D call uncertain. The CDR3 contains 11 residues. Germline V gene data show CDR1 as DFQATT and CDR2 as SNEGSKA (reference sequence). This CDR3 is CSRTIRETQYF. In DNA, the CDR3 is TGCAGCCGGACCATTCGAGAGACCCAGTACTTC.

As DNA, the CDR3 is TGTGCCAGTAGTTACCGGGACCTACTTAATGAGCAGTTCTTC. Residues: CASSYRDLLNEQFF. The chain joins TRBV19 to TRBJ2-1, with D perhaps given as TRBD1 or TRBD2 (5 bases each). The CDR3 sequence is 14 residues long. In germline, CDR1 is LNHDA, CDR2 SQIVND (reference sequence). V lost 5 bases to trimming and J lost 7 bases, with 15 bases between them.

The CDR3, as DNA: TGTGCCAGTAGTATAGGACAGGGGACCGAGCAGTACTTC. It codes for CASSIGQGTEQYF. The V call is TRBV19, the J call TRBJ2-7; 8 bases agree with TRBD1. V was pared by 1 base and J by 6 bases, with 2 bases of the junction left unmatched. The CDR3 is made up of 13 amino acids. Per the germline V gene, CDR1 is LNHDA and CDR2 is SQIVND (reference sequence).

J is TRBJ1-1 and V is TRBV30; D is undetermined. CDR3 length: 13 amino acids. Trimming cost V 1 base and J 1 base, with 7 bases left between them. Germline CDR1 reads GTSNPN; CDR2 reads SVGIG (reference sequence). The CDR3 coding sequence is TGTGCCTGGAGTGAGATGGCGAACACTGAAGCTTTCTTT. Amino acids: CAWSEMANTEAFF.

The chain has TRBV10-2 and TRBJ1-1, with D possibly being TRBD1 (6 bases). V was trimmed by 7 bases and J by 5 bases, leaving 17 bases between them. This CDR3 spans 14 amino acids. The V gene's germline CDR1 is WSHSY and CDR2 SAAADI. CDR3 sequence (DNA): TGCGCCAGCACCCGACAGGACCGGAAAACTGAAGCTTTCTTT. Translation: CASTRQDRKTEAFF.

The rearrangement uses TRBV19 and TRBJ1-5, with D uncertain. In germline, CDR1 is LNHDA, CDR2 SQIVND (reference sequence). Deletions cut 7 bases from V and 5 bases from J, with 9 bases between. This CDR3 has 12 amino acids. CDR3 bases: TGTGCCAGTATCGGGTTGGATCAGCCCCAGCATTTT. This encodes CASIGLDQPQHF.

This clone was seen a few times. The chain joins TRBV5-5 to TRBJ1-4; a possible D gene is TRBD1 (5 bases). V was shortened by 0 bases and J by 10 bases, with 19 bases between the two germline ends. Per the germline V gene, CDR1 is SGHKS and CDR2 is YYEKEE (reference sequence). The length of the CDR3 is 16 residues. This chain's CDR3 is CASSLAGGEVIGKLFF. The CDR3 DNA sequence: TGTGCCAGCAGCTTGGCCGGGGGGGAGGTAATCGGAAAACTGTTTTTT.

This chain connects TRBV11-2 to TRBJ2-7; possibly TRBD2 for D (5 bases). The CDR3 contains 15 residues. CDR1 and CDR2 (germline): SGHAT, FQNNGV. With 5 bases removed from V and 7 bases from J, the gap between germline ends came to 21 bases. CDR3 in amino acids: CASSPHPGWVEEQYF. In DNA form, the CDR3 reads TGTGCCAGCAGCCCCCATCCGGGGTGGGTTGAGGAGCAGTACTTC. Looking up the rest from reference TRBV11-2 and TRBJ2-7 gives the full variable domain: EAGVAQSPRYKIIEKRQSVAFWCNPISGHATLYWYQQILGQGPKLLIQFQNNGVVDDSQLPKDRFSAERLKGVDSTLKIQPAKLEDSAVYLCASSPHPGWVEEQYFGPGTRLTVT.

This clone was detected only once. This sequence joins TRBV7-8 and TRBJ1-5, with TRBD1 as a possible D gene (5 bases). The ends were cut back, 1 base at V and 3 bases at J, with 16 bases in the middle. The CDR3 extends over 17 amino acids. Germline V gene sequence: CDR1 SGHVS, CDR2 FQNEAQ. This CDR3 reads CASSLDRAGRNNQPQHF. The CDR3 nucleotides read TGTGCCAGCAGCTTAGATAGGGCAGGGAGGAACAATCAGCCCCAGCATTTT.

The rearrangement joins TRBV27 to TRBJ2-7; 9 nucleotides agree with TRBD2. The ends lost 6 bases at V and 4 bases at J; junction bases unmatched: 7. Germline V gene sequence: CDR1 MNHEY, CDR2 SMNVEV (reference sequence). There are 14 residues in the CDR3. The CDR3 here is CASSAGTSLYEQYF. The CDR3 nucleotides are TGTGCCAGCAGCGCCGGGACTAGCCTATACGAGCAGTACTTC.

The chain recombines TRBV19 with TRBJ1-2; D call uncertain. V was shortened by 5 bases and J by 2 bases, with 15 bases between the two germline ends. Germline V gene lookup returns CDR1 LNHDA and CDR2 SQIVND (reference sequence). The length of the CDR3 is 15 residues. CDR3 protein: CASSLLETANYGYTF. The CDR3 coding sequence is TGTGCCAGTAGTCTCTTGGAGACCGCGAACTATGGCTACACCTTC.

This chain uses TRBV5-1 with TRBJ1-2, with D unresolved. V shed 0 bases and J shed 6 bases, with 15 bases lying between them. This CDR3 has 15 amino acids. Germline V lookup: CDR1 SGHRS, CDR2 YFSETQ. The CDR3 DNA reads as TGCGCCAGCAGCTTGGGCCCTGACCCACAGAATGGCTACACCTTC. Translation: CASSLGPDPQNGYTF.

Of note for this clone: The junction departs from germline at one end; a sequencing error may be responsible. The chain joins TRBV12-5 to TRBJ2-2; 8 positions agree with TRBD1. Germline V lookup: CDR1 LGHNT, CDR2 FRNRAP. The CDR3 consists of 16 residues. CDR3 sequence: CASGIRQGTNAGELFF. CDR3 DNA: TGTGCTAGTGGTATACGACAGGGGACGAACGCCGGGGAGCTGTTTTTT.

For the CDR3, the DNA is TGTGCCAGCAGCCAAGATCTTGGGTCCTCGGGTTTCAACGAGCAGTACTTC. It specifies CASSQDLGSSGFNEQYF. V usage is TRBV4-2 and J usage is TRBJ2-7; D not certain. CDR3 length: 17 residues. CDR1 is LGHNA and CDR2 is YNFKEQ in the germline V gene. V lost 0 bases, J lost 5 bases, and 20 bases lay in between.

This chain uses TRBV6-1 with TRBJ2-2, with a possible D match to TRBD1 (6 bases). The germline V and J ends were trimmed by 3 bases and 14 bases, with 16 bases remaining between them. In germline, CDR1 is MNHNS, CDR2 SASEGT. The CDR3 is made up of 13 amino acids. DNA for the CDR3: TGTGCCAGCAGTGAGGACAGAACCCACCACCTGTTTTTT. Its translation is CASSEDRTHHLFF.